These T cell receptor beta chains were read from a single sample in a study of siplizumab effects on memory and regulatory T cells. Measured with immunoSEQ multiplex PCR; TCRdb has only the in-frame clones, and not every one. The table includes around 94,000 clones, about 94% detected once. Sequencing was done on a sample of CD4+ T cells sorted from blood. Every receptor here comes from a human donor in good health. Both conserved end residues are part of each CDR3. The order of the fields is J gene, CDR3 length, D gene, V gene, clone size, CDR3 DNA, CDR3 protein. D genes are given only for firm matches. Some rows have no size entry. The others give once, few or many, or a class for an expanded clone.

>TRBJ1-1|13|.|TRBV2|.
TGTGCCAGCAGTGAAGCCCACGGGGGTGAAGCTTTCTTT
CASSEAHGGEAFF
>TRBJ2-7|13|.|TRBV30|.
TGTGCCTGGGGATGGGGATCCTCCTACGAGCAGTACTTC
CAWGWGSSYEQYF
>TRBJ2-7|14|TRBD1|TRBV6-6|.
TGTGCCAGCAGACAAGGGACAGGGACCTACGAGCAGTACTTC
CASRQGTGTYEQYF
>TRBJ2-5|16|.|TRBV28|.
TGTGCCAGCAGTTTACTTGCCGGGGTTGGGGCGGAGACCCAGTACTTC
CASSLLAGVGAETQYF
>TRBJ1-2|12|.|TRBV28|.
TGTGCCAGCAGTTTCATCAACTATGGCTACACCTTC
CASSFINYGYTF
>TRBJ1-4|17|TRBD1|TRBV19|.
TGTGCCAGTAGTACCCCGGACAGGGGAATTTCTAATGAAAAACTGTTTTTT
CASSTPDRGISNEKLFF
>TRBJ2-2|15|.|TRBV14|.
TGTGCCAGCAGCCAAGCGACGGTGAACACCGGGGAGCTGTTTTTT
CASSQATVNTGELFF
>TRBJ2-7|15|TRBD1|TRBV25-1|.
TGTGCCAGCAGTGCGGGACAGGGCGGTCCCTACGAGCAGTACTTC
CASSAGQGGPYEQYF
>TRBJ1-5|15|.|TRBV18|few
TGTGCCAGCTCACCCGGAGACAGGAGATTTCAGCCCCAGCATTTT
CASSPGDRRFQPQHF
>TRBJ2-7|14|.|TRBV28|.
TGTGCCAGCACTCCGGCAGGGGCGTCCTACGAGCAGTACTTC
CASTPAGASYEQYF
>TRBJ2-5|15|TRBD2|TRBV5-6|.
TGTGCCAGCAGCACAGGACTAGCGGGAGGAGAGACCCAGTACTTC
CASSTGLAGGETQYF
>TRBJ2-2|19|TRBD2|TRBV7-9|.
TGTGCCAGCATTTATCCTGGACTAGCGGGAGGAACGAACACCGGGGAGCTGTTTTTT
CASIYPGLAGGTNTGELFF
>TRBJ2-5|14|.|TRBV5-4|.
TGTGCCAGCAGCTTGGAATCTAGGGGAGGGACCCAGTACTTC
CASSLESRGGTQYF
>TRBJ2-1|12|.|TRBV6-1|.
TGTGCCAGCAGCGACTCTACGCAGAGGCAGTTCTTC
CASSDSTQRQFF
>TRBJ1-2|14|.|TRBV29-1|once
TGCAGCGCTTGGGGTACAGACCTTAACTATGGCTACACCTTC
CSAWGTDLNYGYTF
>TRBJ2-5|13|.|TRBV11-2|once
TGTGCCAGCAGCTTAGATGTAAGACGGGCCCAGTACTTC
CASSLDVRRAQYF
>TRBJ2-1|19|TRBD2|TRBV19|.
TGTGCCAGTAGTATATTCCGTAGGGCTAGCGGGACCTCCTACAATGAGCAGTTCTTC
CASSIFRRASGTSYNEQFF
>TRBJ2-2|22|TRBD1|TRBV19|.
TGTGCCAGTAGGGGGACAGGGTGGTCACCAAATACCGGGACTTCGAACACCGGGGAGCTGTTTTTT
CASRGTGWSPNTGTSNTGELFF
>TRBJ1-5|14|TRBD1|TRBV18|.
TGTGCCAGCTCTCCGGACAGGGTTGGTCAGCCCCAGCATTTT
CASSPDRVGQPQHF
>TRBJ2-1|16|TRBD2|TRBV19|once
TGTGCCAGTACCGTTAGCGGGAGGAACGCCTACAATGAGCAGTTCTTC
CASTVSGRNAYNEQFF
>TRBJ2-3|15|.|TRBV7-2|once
TGTGCCAGCAGCAAGTACCCCCAGGCCGGGTATACGCAGTATTTT
CASSKYPQAGYTQYF
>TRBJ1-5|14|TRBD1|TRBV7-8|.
TGTGCCAGCAGGCAGGGGGGGAGCAATCAGCCCCAGCATTTT
CASRQGGSNQPQHF